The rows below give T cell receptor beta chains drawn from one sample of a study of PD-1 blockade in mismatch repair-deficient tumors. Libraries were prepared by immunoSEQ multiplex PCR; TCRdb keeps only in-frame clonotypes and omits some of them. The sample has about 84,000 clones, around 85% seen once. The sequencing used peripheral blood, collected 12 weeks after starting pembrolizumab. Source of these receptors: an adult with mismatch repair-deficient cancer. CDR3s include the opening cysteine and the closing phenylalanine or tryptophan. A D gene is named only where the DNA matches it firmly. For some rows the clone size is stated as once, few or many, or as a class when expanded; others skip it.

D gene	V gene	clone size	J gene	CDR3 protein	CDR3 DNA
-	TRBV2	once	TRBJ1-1	CASTRGMNTEAFF	TGTGCCAGCACCCGGGGCATGAACACTGAAGCTTTCTTT
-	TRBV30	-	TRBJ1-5	CAWSGDSGPQHF	TGTGCCTGGAGTGGAGATTCAGGGCCCCAGCATTTT
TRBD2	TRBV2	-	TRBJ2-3	CASSETSATDTQYF	TGTGCCAGCAGTGAAACTAGCGCCACAGATACGCAGTATTTT
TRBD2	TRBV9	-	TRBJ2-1	CASSATSGGQNEQFF	TGTGCCAGCAGCGCGACTAGCGGGGGGCAGAATGAGCAGTTCTTC
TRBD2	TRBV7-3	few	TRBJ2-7	CASSSQAGGGYEQYF	TGTGCCAGCAGCTCGCAAGCGGGAGGGGGGTACGAGCAGTACTTC
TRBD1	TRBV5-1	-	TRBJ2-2	CASRKPGGEGTGELFF	TGCGCCAGCCGCAAACCAGGGGGCGAAGGCACCGGGGAGCTGTTTTTT
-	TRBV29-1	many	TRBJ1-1	CSVVGGNTEAFF	TGCAGCGTTGTGGGCGGGAACACTGAAGCTTTCTTT
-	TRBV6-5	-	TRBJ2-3	CASSEGVLRAQYF	TGTGCCAGCAGTGAGGGGGTGCTCCGGGCGCAGTATTTT
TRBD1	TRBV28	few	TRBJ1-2	CASSRTGSVNYGYTF	TGTGCCAGCAGTAGGACAGGATCTGTTAACTATGGCTACACCTTC
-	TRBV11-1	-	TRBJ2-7	CASSPSRSGNYEQYF	TGTGCCAGCAGCCCGAGTCGGAGCGGCAACTACGAGCAGTACTTC
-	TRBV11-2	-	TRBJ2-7	CASSRTADYEQYF	TGTGCCAGCTCACGGACAGCCGACTACGAGCAGTACTTC
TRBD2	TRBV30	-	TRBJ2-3	CAWSGTSGITDTQYF	TGTGCCTGGAGTGGGACTAGCGGAATCACAGATACGCAGTATTTT
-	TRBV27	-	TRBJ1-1	CASSPLGGNTEAFF	TGTGCCAGCAGTCCCCTAGGAGGGAACACTGAAGCTTTCTTT
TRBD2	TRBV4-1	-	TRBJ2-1	CASSRGSQGLAPYNEQFF	TGCGCCAGCAGCCGGGGATCCCAGGGACTAGCACCCTACAATGAGCAGTTCTTC
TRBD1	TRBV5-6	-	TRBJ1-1	CASSLVGTVEAFF	TGTGCCAGCAGCTTGGTGGGGACAGTTGAAGCTTTCTTT
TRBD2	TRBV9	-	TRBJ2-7	CASSVASGTTYEQYF	TGTGCCAGCAGCGTAGCAAGCGGGACCACCTACGAGCAGTACTTC
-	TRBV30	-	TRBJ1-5	CAWSLGVDGQPQHF	TGTGCCTGGAGTCTTGGCGTGGATGGACAGCCCCAGCATTTT
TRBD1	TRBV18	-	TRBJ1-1	CASSPGKRGQGPAGTEAFF	TGTGCCAGCTCACCAGGGAAGCGGGGACAGGGGCCCGCGGGCACTGAAGCTTTCTTT
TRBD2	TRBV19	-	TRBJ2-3	CASSDQGLAGIGIDTQYF	TGTGCCAGTAGTGACCAGGGACTAGCGGGAATTGGTATAGATACGCAGTATTTT
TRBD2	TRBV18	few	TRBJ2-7	CASSPSGSFHEQYF	TGTGCCAGCTCACCAAGCGGGAGTTTCCACGAGCAGTACTTC
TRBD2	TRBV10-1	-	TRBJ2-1	CASPWEGHSYNEQFF	TGCGCCAGCCCTTGGGAGGGTCACTCCTACAATGAGCAGTTCTTC
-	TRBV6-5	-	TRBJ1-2	CASIYGGGGYGYTF	TGTGCCAGCATCTACGGGGGGGGAGGCTATGGCTACACCTTC
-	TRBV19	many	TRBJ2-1	CASTVLVARYNEQFF	TGTGCCAGCACCGTGTTGGTAGCGAGGTACAATGAGCAGTTCTTC
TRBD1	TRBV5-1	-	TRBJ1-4	CASSLSGGRNEKLFF	TGCGCCAGCAGCTTATCAGGGGGACGTAATGAAAAACTGTTTTTT
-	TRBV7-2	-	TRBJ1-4	CASSSGGGIAEKLFF	TGTGCCAGCAGCTCTGGGGGGGGAATTGCCGAAAAACTGTTTTTT
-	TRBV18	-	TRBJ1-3	CASSPGENRNTIYF	TGTGCCAGCTCACCAGGGGAAAATCGAAACACCATATATTTT
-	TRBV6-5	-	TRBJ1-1	CASRTSVNTEAFF	TGTGCCAGCAGAACCTCAGTGAACACTGAAGCTTTCTTT
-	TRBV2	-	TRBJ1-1	CASSEAYNTEAFF	TGTGCCAGCAGTGAAGCATACAACACTGAAGCTTTCTTT
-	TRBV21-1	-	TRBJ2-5	CASSKPSNHRREETQYF	TGTGCCAGCAGCAAACCTTCCAACCACCGGAGGGAAGAGACCCAGTACTTC
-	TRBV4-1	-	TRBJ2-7	CASSQDQGGLPYEQYF	TGCGCCAGCAGCCAAGATCAGGGGGGGCTCCCCTACGAGCAGTACTTC
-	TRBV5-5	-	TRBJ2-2	CASRLGSFGYTGELFF	TGTGCCAGCAGACTCGGGTCATTTGGGTACACCGGGGAGCTGTTTTTT
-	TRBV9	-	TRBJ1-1	CASSVEGTPFKNTEAFF	TGTGCCAGCAGCGTAGAGGGGACTCCCTTCAAGAACACTGAAGCTTTCTTT
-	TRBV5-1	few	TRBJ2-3	CASSLGLTDTQYF	TGCGCCAGCAGCTTGGGACTAACAGATACGCAGTATTTT
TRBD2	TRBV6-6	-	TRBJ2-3	CASSPRGGLEDTQYF	TGTGCCAGCAGTCCCCGGGGGGGCTTGGAAGATACGCAGTATTTT
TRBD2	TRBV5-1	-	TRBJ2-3	CASGFGVGRGDTQYF	TGCGCCAGCGGATTTGGGGTCGGGAGGGGAGATACGCAGTATTTT
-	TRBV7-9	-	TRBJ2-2	CASGELRTGELFF	TGTGCCAGCGGGGAATTGAGAACCGGGGAGCTGTTTTTT
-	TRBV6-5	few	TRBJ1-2	CASRDLGNYGYTF	TGTGCCAGCAGAGACCTGGGTAACTATGGCTACACCTTC
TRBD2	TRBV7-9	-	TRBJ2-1	CASSSLRDYLHYNEQFF	TGTGCCAGCAGCTCCCTCAGGGACTACCTACACTACAATGAGCAGTTCTTC
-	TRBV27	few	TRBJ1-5	CASSLAGNQPQHF	TGTGCCAGCAGTCTAGCGGGCAATCAGCCCCAGCATTTT
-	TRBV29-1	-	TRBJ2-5	CSVGESQETQYF	TGCAGCGTTGGAGAGAGCCAAGAGACCCAGTACTTC
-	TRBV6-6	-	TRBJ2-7	CASGLGQPYEQYF	TGTGCCAGCGGACTCGGACAACCCTACGAGCAGTACTTC
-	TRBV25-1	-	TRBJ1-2	CASRSGDGGYTF	TGTGCCAGCAGATCGGGGGATGGTGGCTACACCTTC
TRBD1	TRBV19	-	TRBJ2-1	CASSIQGASYNEQFF	TGTGCCAGTAGTATTCAGGGGGCATCCTACAATGAGCAGTTCTTC
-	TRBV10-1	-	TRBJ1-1	CASSESVNTEAFF	TGCGCCAGCAGTGAAAGTGTGAACACTGAAGCTTTCTTT